One sample yielded the 10 T cell receptor beta chains listed below, sequenced in a study of cytomegalovirus exposure and HLA in healthy donors. It was with 60 Vbeta and 13 Jbeta primers that the PCR ran. The method was immunoSEQ multiplex PCR; TCRdb's version includes in-frame clones alone and lacks a portion of them. The sample has under 250,000 clones; 60% to 80% are singletons. The material sequenced was PBMCs. These receptors were collected from a male donor in good health and CMV-seronegative.

The J gene is TRBJ1-1, the V gene TRBV27; tentatively, D is TRBD1 (5 bases). Germline-derived CDR1 and CDR2 are MNHEY and SMNVEV (reference sequence). The CDR3 extends over 12 amino acids. V lost 4 bases, J lost 11 bases, and 14 bases lay in between. The CDR3 nucleotides are TGTGCCAGCAGTTCGGGGGGGACGAAGGCTTTCTTT. This gives the protein CASSSGGTKAFF.

The chain recombines TRBV10-2 with TRBJ1-5; 9 nucleotides agree with TRBD1. The CDR3 length is 16 residues. The J segment lost 0 bases and the V segment lost 4 bases, leaving 4 bases of the junction unmatched. The germline V gene has CDR1 WSHSY and CDR2 SAAADI. Here the CDR3 reads CASSGQGVGSNQPQHF. DNA for the CDR3: TGCGCCAGCAGTGGACAGGGGGTCGGTAGCAATCAGCCCCAGCATTTT.

This clone was observed a handful of times. The chain has TRBV7-9 and TRBJ1-4; D possibly corresponds to TRBD1 (5 bases). Trimming left V 2 bases short and J 8 bases short, with 9 bases between. Germline assignment: CDR1 SEHNR and CDR2 FQNEAQ (reference sequence). The CDR3 is made up of 13 amino acids. The CDR3 region is CASSLRQGEKLFF. CDR3 bases: TGTGCCAGCAGCTTAAGGCAGGGAGAAAAACTGTTTTTT.

This clone turned up a few times. The genes are TRBV19 and TRBJ2-1, with 7 bases lining up with TRBD2. The CDR3 is 14 residues long. Losses at the gene ends were 4 bases for V and 6 bases for J; bases not matched to a gene: 6. The germline V gene encodes CDR1 LNHDA and CDR2 SQIVND (reference sequence). The chain's CDR3 is CASSRMGGVNEQFF. As DNA, the CDR3 is TGTGCCAGTAGTAGGATGGGAGGGGTCAATGAGCAGTTCTTC.

The rearrangement links TRBV6-4 to TRBJ2-5; a possible D gene is TRBD1 (5 bases). Between the trimmed V and J ends, which lost 4 bases and 4 bases, there was a span of 10 bases. The CDR3 extends over 13 amino acids. Germline V gene sequence: CDR1 MRHNA, CDR2 SNTAGT. This chain's CDR3 is CASSVDIGETQYF. The CDR3 DNA follows: TGTGCCAGCAGTGTGGACATCGGAGAGACCCAGTACTTC.

V is TRBV15 and J is TRBJ2-2; the D is unclear. V lost 7 bases and J lost 2, with 2 bases in between. The CDR3 spans 11 residues. The germline V gene encodes CDR1 LNHNV and CDR2 YYDKDF (reference sequence). The CDR3 is CATTNTGELFF. CDR3 coding DNA: TGTGCCACCACAAACACCGGGGAGCTGTTTTTT.

The chain uses TRBV27 and TRBJ2-7; D is perhaps TRBD1 (5 bases). The CDR3 length is 14 residues. The germline V and J ends were trimmed by 2 bases and 6 bases, with 14 bases remaining between them. CDR1 and CDR2 from the germline V gene are MNHEY and SMNVEV (reference sequence). CDR3 DNA: TGTGCCAGCAGTTTAGGTGGTCAGGGATTCGAGCAGTACTTC. This sequence encodes CASSLGGQGFEQYF.

The V gene is TRBV25-1, the J gene TRBJ1-1; D ambiguous. The CDR3 totals 13 residues. Deletions cut 6 bases from V and 2 bases from J, with 10 bases between. Germline V CDR1 and CDR2: MGHDK, SYGVNS. Written as DNA, the CDR3 is TGTGCCAGCAGATCGAGGGTTAACACTGAAGCTTTCTTT. As protein: CASRSRVNTEAFF.

This chain connects TRBV19 to TRBJ2-1; D is unclear. From germline, CDR1 is LNHDA and CDR2 SQIVND (reference sequence). V lost 6 bases to trimming and J lost 0 bases, with 12 bases between them. This CDR3 is built from 15 residues. Here the CDR3 reads CASSPGGVSYNEQFF. The CDR3 nucleotides read TGTGCCAGTAGCCCCGGCGGAGTCTCCTACAATGAGCAGTTCTTC.

This clone was seen more than once but under ten times. This chain joins TRBV2 and TRBJ1-6, with TRBD1 matching over 8 bases. The junction had 6 bases not matched to a gene; V was cut back by 6 bases and J by 8 bases. Germline CDR1 SNHLY, CDR2 FYNNEI. The CDR3 spans 14 residues. CDR3 sequence reads: CASRAQGVDSPLHF. CDR3 coding DNA: TGTGCCAGCAGGGCACAGGGGGTGGATTCACCCCTCCACTTT.